This TCR beta chain was identified in a study of cytomegalovirus exposure and HLA in healthy donors. A word on this clone: No DNA is shown, since the ends of the CDR3 on it are uncertain; the CDR3 is the one TCRdb lists.

The PCR ran on 60 Vbeta and 13 Jbeta primers. Generated by immunoSEQ multiplex PCR, the TCRdb table keeps only in-frame clones and is missing some. The table has about 150,000 clones, approximately 79% seen once; the top ten hold under 3%. The V gene's germline CDR1 is MNHNY and CDR2 SVGAGI (reference sequence). The CDR3 contains 15 residues when both ends are counted. The sequence was collected from a male donor in good health and CMV-seronegative. Input material: PBMCs. The chain uses TRBV6-6 and TRBJ1-1; the table names TRBD1, a call not compared with the DNA. The CDR3 region is CASSSSQGANTEAFF.